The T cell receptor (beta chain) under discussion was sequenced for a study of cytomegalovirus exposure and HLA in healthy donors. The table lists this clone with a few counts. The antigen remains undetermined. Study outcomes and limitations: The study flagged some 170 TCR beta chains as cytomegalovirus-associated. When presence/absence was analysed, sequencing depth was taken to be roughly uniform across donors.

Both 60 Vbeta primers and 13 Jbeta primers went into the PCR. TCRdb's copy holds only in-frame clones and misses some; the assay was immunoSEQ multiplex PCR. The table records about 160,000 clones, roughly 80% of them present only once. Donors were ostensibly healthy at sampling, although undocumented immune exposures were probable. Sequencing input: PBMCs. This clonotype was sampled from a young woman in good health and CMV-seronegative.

Written as DNA, the CDR3 is TGTGCCAGCTCGCTTGTCTCCGGGGTTGGAGAGACCCAGTACTTC. It translates to CASSLVSGVGETQYF. The chain has TRBV18 and TRBJ2-5, with D tentatively TRBD2 (5 bases). Trimming removed 6 bases from V and 4 bases from J, with 18 bases in between. CDR1 is KGHSH and CDR2 is LQKENI in the germline V gene. This CDR3 has 15 amino acids. The full variable domain, completed using reference TRBV18 and TRBJ2-5, is NAGVMQNPRHLVRRRGQEARLRCSPMKGHSHVYWYRQLPEEGLKFMVYLQKENIIDESGMPKERFSAEFPKEGPSILRIQQVVRGDSAAYFCASSLVSGVGETQYFGPGTRLLVL.